The 23 T cell receptor beta chains below all came from one sample that was sequenced in a study of read filtering for tumor transcriptome and immune sequencing. This library used 300 to 450 ng RNA and molecular barcoded adaptors spanning alpha/delta and beta/gamma chains. Each CDR3 protein gets one entry after TCRdb re-called the reads with MiXCR. The table has over 50,000 distinct CDR3 sequences, around 19% seen once; the top ten hold approximately 11%. The material sequenced was a population of CD138-negative cells sorted from bone marrow. Every receptor here comes from a donor aged 40 or over with multiple myeloma.

Many counts were recorded for this clonotype. The V and J genes are TRBV20-1 and TRBJ1-5; 7 nucleotides line up with TRBD1. Unmatched junction bases numbered 2, after V lost 3 bases and J lost 3 bases. This CDR3 has 13 residues. CDR1 and CDR2 from the germline V gene are DFQATT and SNEGSKA (reference sequence). The DNA of the CDR3 is TGCAGTGCTAGTGGACAGGACAATCAGCCCCAGCATTTT. Its protein product is CSASGQDNQPQHF.

About this clonotype: This likely traces to a read error, being one base from a far larger clone. The chain links TRBV6-5 to TRBJ1-1; possibly TRBD1 for D (6 bases). The V gene lost 5 bases and the J gene lost 1 base, with 14 bases spanning the gap. The CDR3 covers 15 residues. In germline, CDR1 is MNHEY, CDR2 SVGAGI. The CDR3 sequence is CASSASLGANTEAFF. CDR3 in DNA: TGTGCCAGCAGTGCATCTCTGGGGGCGAACACTGAAGCTTTCTTT.

Many counts were recorded for this clonotype. Here the CDR3 DNA reads TGTGCCAGCAGTGCAGGGACTCACACCGGGGAGCTGTTTTTT. Translating it yields CASSAGTHTGELFF. The gene calls are TRBV2 and TRBJ2-2; D possibly corresponds to TRBD2 (6 bases). CDR1 is SNHLY, CDR2 FYNNEI, per germline. This CDR3 region has 14 residues. V was clipped by 4 bases and J by 3 bases, with 9 bases between them.

A few counts support this clonotype. The genes are TRBV5-4 and TRBJ2-1; the D gene is possibly TRBD1 (6 bases). The CDR3 consists of 13 residues. Germline V gene lookup returns CDR1 SGHNT and CDR2 YYREEE (reference sequence). V dropped 4 bases and J dropped 6 bases, with 11 bases sitting between them. The CDR3 loop reads CASSRQASNEQFF. The DNA of the CDR3 is TGTGCCAGCAGCCGACAGGCCTCCAATGAGCAGTTCTTC.

This clonotype was seen only once. Since a much larger clone is just one base distant, this may be a read error. This rearrangement joins TRBV20-1 to TRBJ1-2, with unresolved D. This CDR3 is 13 amino acids long. Germline CDR1 DFQATT, CDR2 SNEGSKA (reference sequence). In nucleotides, the CDR3 is TGCGGTGCTGGAGAAGGGATCCCCTATGGCTACACCTTC. This codes for CGAGEGIPYGYTF.

This clonotype has just a few counts. A much larger clone lies one base from this, so it may be a read error. Since the CDR3 does not end with the conserved phenylalanine or tryptophan, this likely comes from a read error. This sequence joins TRBV4-2 and TRBJ2-7; D call uncertain. The CDR3 contains 12 residues. Trimming left V 5 bases short and J 3 bases short, with 8 bases between. Germline loops: CDR1 LGHNA, CDR2 YNFKEQ. CDR3 DNA: TGTGCCAGCAGCGGTCCGCGCTACGAGCAGTACCTC. It encodes CASSGPRYEQYL.

Many counts were recorded for this clonotype. The chain carries TRBV11-2 and TRBJ2-1; 10 bases agree with TRBD2. V was clipped by 2 bases and J by 8 bases; unmatched bases: 3. CDR1 and CDR2 (germline): SGHAT, FQNNGV. The CDR3 extends over 14 amino acids. The CDR3 is CASSLSSGGHEQFF. The DNA for the CDR3 is TGTGCCAGCAGCTTATCTAGCGGGGGCCATGAGCAGTTCTTC.

This clonotype has ten or more counts. This rearrangement joins TRBV5-1 to TRBJ1-1, with D unresolved. V was shortened by 0 bases and J by 1 base, with 4 bases between the two germline ends. The germline CDR1 and CDR2 sequences are SGHRS and YFSETQ. CDR3 length: 13 amino acids. CDR3 residues: CASSLAGNTEAFF. In nucleotides, the CDR3 is TGCGCCAGCAGCTTGGCCGGGAACACTGAAGCTTTCTTT.

This clonotype was picked up many times. The chain couples TRBV6-6 to TRBJ2-7; no definite D call. Trimming shortened V by 6 bases and J by 3 bases, and 9 bases separated the two germline ends. Germline V gene data show CDR1 as MNHNY and CDR2 as SVGAGI (reference sequence). The CDR3 runs to 12 residues. CDR3 sequence (DNA): TGTGCCAGCAGACCACAGAGCTACGAGCAGTACTTC. This encodes CASRPQSYEQYF.

There are many counts of this clonotype. The chain combines TRBV5-4 with TRBJ2-2; a possible D gene is TRBD1 (6 bases). The CDR3 has 16 amino acids. V was trimmed by 4 bases and J by 4 bases, leaving 17 bases between them. CDR1 and CDR2 from the germline V gene are SGHNT and YYREEE (reference sequence). Written as DNA, the CDR3 is TGTGCCAGCAGCCTGTCCCGGGACACATTCACCGGGGAGCTGTTTTTT. Protein product: CASSLSRDTFTGELFF.

This clonotype came up many times. The chain is built from TRBV2 and TRBJ2-3; no clear D. The CDR3 sequence is 11 residues long. With 4 bases removed from V and 6 bases from J, the gap between germline ends came to 5 bases. Germline CDR1 is SNHLY and CDR2 is FYNNEI. As DNA, the CDR3 is TGTGCCAGCAGTGGGTTGGATACGCAGTATTTT. Its translation is CASSGLDTQYF.

A note on this clonotype: It may be a read error: a sequence one base away is much more abundant. This chain joins TRBV6-4 and TRBJ1-4; D is unresolved. The V gene's germline CDR1 is MRHNA and CDR2 SNTAGT. The CDR3 totals 13 residues. The CDR3 DNA sequence: TGTGCCGGCAGTGACTCGCCCGGCGAAAAACTGTTTTTT. Amino acid sequence: CAGSDSPGEKLFF.

As concerns this clonotype: This may arise from a read error, as a much more abundant clone is one base away. The V gene is TRBV29-1, the J gene TRBJ2-3; 10 nucleotides match TRBD1. Germline V gene sequence: CDR1 SQVTM, CDR2 ANQGSEA. CDR3 length equals 13 residues. V shed 2 bases and J 8 bases; nucleotides not matched to a gene: 4. DNA of the CDR3: TGCAGCGTTGAAAAGACAGGGGGCGGTACGCAGTATTTT. This codes for CSVEKTGGGTQYF.

A remark on this clonotype: A much larger clone differs from this one at a single base, so this may be a read error. The chain couples TRBV6-6 to TRBJ2-5; possible D gene TRBD2, 6 bases. This CDR3 has 13 residues. The germline V and J ends were trimmed by 4 bases and 7 bases, with 13 bases remaining between them. Germline V gene data show CDR1 as MNHNY and CDR2 as SVGAGI (reference sequence). The CDR3 is CASSWRAKGTQYF. CDR3 bases: TGTGCCAGCAGTTGGAGGGCGAAAGGGACCCAGTACTTC.

Turning to this clonotype: This could be a read error, since a much larger clone is one nucleotide away. The chain uses TRBV21-1 and TRBJ2-5; the table gives TRBD1 as D, unverified against the DNA. TRBV21-1 is a pseudogene locus. The CDR3 runs 15 residues. Here the CDR3 reads CASSKCDRAAETQYF. Written as DNA, the CDR3 is TGTGCCAGCAGCAAATGCGACAGGGCGGCGGAGACCCAGTACTTC.

This clonotype was seen only a few times. This sequence joins TRBV11-2 and TRBJ2-7; TRBD1 aligns across 7 bases. Germline V gives CDR1 SGHAT, CDR2 FQNNGV. V was clipped by 4 bases and J by 5 bases; unmatched bases: 11. This CDR3 has 15 amino acids. Here the CDR3 DNA reads TGTGCCAGCAGCTCGCGAGGGACAGCTGATAACGAGCAGTACTTC. This gives the protein CASSSRGTADNEQYF.

This clonotype was recorded at least ten times. The rearrangement links TRBV19 to TRBJ2-7; 11 positions match TRBD1. CDR1 and CDR2 (germline): LNHDA, SQIVND (reference sequence). Trimming at V came to 4 bases and at J to 3 bases, leaving 5 bases not matched to a gene. The length of the CDR3 is 15 residues. The CDR3 nucleotides are TGTGCCAGTAGTAATACCGGGACAGGGGGCTACGAGCAGTACTTC. Encoded protein: CASSNTGTGGYEQYF.

A word on this clonotype: The conserved closing phenylalanine or tryptophan is absent in this CDR3, likely reflecting a read error. V gene TRBV4-1 combines with J gene TRBJ2-1; D is unclear. CDR1 is MGHRA, CDR2 YSYEKL, per germline. This CDR3 contains 17 residues. The CDR3 loop reads CASSQVVDWSSYNGQFC. CDR3 nucleotide sequence: TGCGCCAGCAGCCAAGTTGTAGACTGGAGCTCCTACAATGGGCAGTTCTGC.

Ten or more counts support this clonotype. This chain uses TRBV9 with TRBJ2-6; 8 nucleotides line up with TRBD1. The CDR3 is 17 residues long. CDR1 SGDLS and CDR2 YYNGEE come from the germline V gene. J was trimmed by 0 bases and V by 4 bases; bases with no gene match: 6. The CDR3 DNA is TGTGCCAGCAGCACCGGGACAGGAATCTCTGGGGCCAACGTCCTGACTTTC. Translating gives CASSTGTGISGANVLTF.

As regards this clonotype: With a much larger clone just one base away, this may be a read error. The CDR3 carries no conserved terminal phenylalanine or tryptophan, so it likely arises from a read error. The V gene is TRBV5-1, the J gene TRBJ2-7; the D gene is possibly TRBD1 (7 bases). From germline, CDR1 is SGHRS and CDR2 YFSETQ. With 4 bases removed from V and 3 bases from J, the gap between germline ends came to 17 bases. The CDR3 covers 15 residues. Here the CDR3 reads CASSTSPGTVYEQYL. The CDR3 bases are TGCGCCAGCAGCACTAGCCCCGGGACAGTCTACGAGCAGTACCTC.

This clonotype was detected ten times or more. The genes are TRBV28 and TRBJ1-1; a weak D match, TRBD1 (5 bases). CDR3 size: 15 residues. The V end lost 2 bases, the J end lost 5 bases, and 15 bases lay between the germline ends. Germline V gene sequence: CDR1 MDHEN, CDR2 SYDVKM. DNA for the CDR3: TGTGCCAGCAGTTTAAGCACGCAGGGAGCAACTGAAGCTTTCTTT. As protein: CASSLSTQGATEAFF.

The chain is built from TRBV20-1 and TRBJ2-7; D is uncertain. Germline V gives CDR1 DFQATT, CDR2 SNEGSKA (reference sequence). This CDR3 comprises 11 residues. Trimming took 5 bases from V and 2 from J, leaving 7 bases between them. CDR3: CSARTTYEQYF. CDR3 bases: TGCAGTGCTCGGACCACCTACGAGCAGTACTTC.

This clonotype was observed at least ten times. The rearrangement links TRBV7-2 to TRBJ2-7; TRBD1 matches 8 bases. Germline V gene lookup returns CDR1 SGHTA and CDR2 FQGNSA. The CDR3 extends over 14 amino acids. The V and J ends lost 4 bases and 2 bases, in that order; junction bases with no gene match: 4. The CDR3 coding sequence is TGTGCCAGCAGCTCCGACAGGGGACCCTACGAGCAGTACTTC. It is translated as CASSSDRGPYEQYF.